What follows are 23 T cell receptor beta chains derived from one specimen sequenced in a study of T cell changes during pregnancy in multiple sclerosis. Profiled with immunoSEQ multiplex PCR; TCRdb holds only in-frame clones, not every one. The data show 90,000 to 100,000 clones, 85% to 95% seen once. Sequencing used peripheral blood, obtained in the third trimester of pregnancy. The origin of the receptors is a female donor with multiple sclerosis, enrolled in a pregnancy study.

V usage is TRBV7-8 and J usage is TRBJ2-3; TRBD2 matches 11 bases. Per germline, CDR1 SGHVS and CDR2 FQNEAQ. The trim removed 2 bases at V and 4 bases at J, leaving 8 bases unmatched. The CDR3 is 17 residues long. The CDR3 sequence is CASSLNQRLAGPDTQYF. The CDR3 region has the DNA TGTGCCAGCAGCTTAAACCAGAGACTAGCGGGACCAGATACGCAGTATTTT. Full variable domain (missing parts from reference TRBV7-8 and TRBJ2-3): GAGVSQSPRYKVAKRGQDVALRCDPISGHVSLFWYQQALGQGPEFLTYFQNEAQLDKSGLPSDRFFAERPEGSVSTLKIQRTQQEDSAVYLCASSLNQRLAGPDTQYFGPGTRLTVL.

As to this clone: Other DNA variants within this sample encode the same CDR3. This chain links TRBV6-5 with TRBJ1-5, with D uncertain. Trimming removed 6 bases at V and 0 bases at J, with 12 bases between. The CDR3 consists of 15 residues. CDR1 and CDR2 from the germline V gene are MNHEY and SVGAGI. CDR3 sequence reads: CASRIRVYSNQPQHF. CDR3 sequence (DNA): TGTGCCAGCAGGATTAGAGTTTATAGCAATCAGCCCCAGCATTTT.

The chain has TRBV11-2 and TRBJ1-1; 7 nucleotides match TRBD1. This CDR3 is 15 amino acids long. V lost 1 base to trimming and J lost 3 bases; unmatched junction nucleotides: 5. From germline, CDR1 is SGHAT and CDR2 FQNNGV. CDR3 nucleotides: TGTGCCAGCAGCTTAGGACAGGGACGGGACACTGAAGCTTTCTTT. Translation: CASSLGQGRDTEAFF.

DNA of the CDR3: TGTGCCAGCAGTTACACCGGGACAGGTTATGGCTACACCTTC. Its protein product is CASSYTGTGYGYTF. This chain connects TRBV2 to TRBJ1-2, with 8 bases lining up with TRBD1. The CDR3 extends over 14 amino acids. Germline CDR1 and CDR2: SNHLY and FYNNEI. V was clipped by 5 bases and J by 5 bases; unmatched bases: 7.

This chain connects TRBV21-1 to TRBJ2-1; TRBD2, the table's D call, lacks a check against the DNA. TRBV21-1 is designated a pseudogene. The CDR3 length is 22 residues. The CDR3 is CASTKNRIAPRTPGLAGAKQFF. The CDR3 region has the DNA TGTGCCAGCACCAAAAACCGAATCGCCCCCAGAACACCGGGACTAGCGGGAGCAAAGCAGTTCTTC.

The J gene is TRBJ2-3, the V gene TRBV28; 9 bases match TRBD2. The CDR3 loop spans 15 amino acids. The junction had 12 bases not matched to a gene; V was cut back by 8 bases and J by 6 bases. Germline V gives CDR1 MDHEN, CDR2 SYDVKM. CDR3: CASSWGGLASDTQYF. The CDR3 nucleotides read TGTGCCAGCTCTTGGGGAGGACTAGCGTCTGATACGCAGTATTTT.

V is TRBV19 and J is TRBJ1-4, with D unresolved. Trimming stripped 3 bases from V and 2 bases from J, with 10 bases between. The CDR3 is 15 residues long. Germline CDR1 and CDR2: LNHDA and SQIVND (reference sequence). CDR3 nucleotide sequence: TGTGCCAGTAGTATCGGGGTTTCCACTAATGAAAAACTGTTTTTT. Protein: CASSIGVSTNEKLFF.

The rearrangement links TRBV28 to TRBJ2-5; perhaps TRBD1 as D (5 bases). CDR1 is MDHEN, CDR2 SYDVKM, per germline. V dropped 6 bases and J dropped 0 bases, with 14 bases sitting between them. This CDR3 contains 15 residues. The chain's CDR3 is CASSDSSEYQETQYF. CDR3 DNA sequence: TGTGCCAGCAGCGACAGTTCGGAGTACCAAGAGACCCAGTACTTC.

This clone was picked up one time. The chain joins TRBV19 to TRBJ2-7, with 9 positions matching TRBD2. The CDR3 runs 12 residues. Germline-derived CDR1 and CDR2 are LNHDA and SQIVND (reference sequence). The V and J ends lost 9 bases and 5 bases, in that order; junction bases with no gene match: 5. The CDR3 DNA follows: TGTGCCAGCAATAGCGGGAGCCACGAGCAGTACTTC. Translation: CASNSGSHEQYF.

The chain is built from TRBV2 and TRBJ2-5; 9 bases agree with TRBD1. Germline lookup yields CDR1 SNHLY and CDR2 FYNNEI. V was clipped by 6 bases and J by 4 bases; unmatched bases: 12. The CDR3 has 16 amino acids. CDR3 residues: CASSAMGQGRGETQYF. The DNA for the CDR3 is TGTGCCAGCAGCGCGATGGGACAGGGCCGAGGAGAGACCCAGTACTTC.

The chain has TRBV11-2 and TRBJ1-1, with a tentative D call TRBD1 (6 bases). V was shortened by 5 bases and J by 10 bases, with 14 bases between the two germline ends. Germline V CDR1 and CDR2: SGHAT, FQNNGV. There are 12 residues in the CDR3. The CDR3 bases are TGTGCCAGCAGCGGGGGCAGGCGTATAGCTTTCTTT. This sequence encodes CASSGGRRIAFF. The full variable domain, its missing parts supplied by reference TRBV11-2 and TRBJ1-1, is EAGVAQSPRYKIIEKRQSVAFWCNPISGHATLYWYQQILGQGPKLLIQFQNNGVVDDSQLPKDRFSAERLKGVDSTLKIQPAKLEDSAVYLCASSGGRRIAFFGQGTRLTVV.

The genes are TRBV5-1 and TRBJ2-1, with 8 bases lining up with TRBD2. Germline lookup yields CDR1 SGHRS and CDR2 YFSETQ. Trimming at V came to 0 bases and at J to 14 bases, leaving 10 bases not matched to a gene. The CDR3 is 14 amino acids. CDR3 protein: CASSLATSGGEKFF. Written as DNA, the CDR3 is TGCGCCAGCAGCTTGGCCACTAGCGGAGGGGAAAAGTTCTTC.

The CDR3 coding sequence is TGTGCCGCGGTAAGCGGGACGGGCAATGAGCAGTTCTTC. It yields the protein CAAVSGTGNEQFF. The chain couples TRBV7-9 to TRBJ2-1; 7 nucleotides line up with TRBD2. Losses at the gene ends were 11 bases for V and 6 bases for J; bases not matched to a gene: 10. Germline V gives CDR1 SEHNR, CDR2 FQNEAQ (reference sequence). The length of the CDR3 is 13 residues.

The chain links TRBV18 to TRBJ2-1; 8 nucleotides match TRBD1. CDR1 and CDR2 from the germline V gene are KGHSH and LQKENI. The CDR3 consists of 15 residues. The V gene end was trimmed by 2 bases and the J gene end by 6 bases; junction bases not matched to a gene: 6. DNA of the CDR3: TGTGCCAGCTCACCAAGGACAGGGAGTCGCAATGAGCAGTTCTTC. As protein: CASSPRTGSRNEQFF.

The V and J genes are TRBV2 and TRBJ2-3; 7 bases agree with TRBD1. CDR1 and CDR2 from the germline V gene are SNHLY and FYNNEI. V lost 6 bases and J lost 4; bases outside the gene matches: 10. The CDR3 is 15 residues long. CDR3 in DNA: TGTGCCAGCAGCGATCCGGGACAGTCACCAGATACGCAGTATTTT. This translates into CASSDPGQSPDTQYF.

This clone was picked up one time. The chain uses TRBV30 and TRBJ2-1; TRBD1 might be the D (6 bases). The germline CDR1 and CDR2 sequences are GTSNPN and SVGIG (reference sequence). Trimming shortened V by 2 bases and J by 9 bases, and 11 bases separated the two germline ends. The CDR3 contains 12 residues. CDR3 region: CAWSPAGAEQFF. The CDR3 DNA reads as TGTGCCTGGAGTCCCGCAGGGGCTGAGCAGTTCTTC.

The rearrangement links TRBV7-2 to TRBJ2-7; no clear D. Germline CDR1 SGHTA, CDR2 FQGNSA. CDR3 length equals 14 residues. V dropped 1 base and J dropped 4 bases, with 11 bases sitting between them. This chain's CDR3 is CASSLGGAQYEQYF. The CDR3 nucleotides read TGTGCCAGCAGCTTAGGCGGAGCTCAGTACGAGCAGTACTTC.

V is TRBV28 and J is TRBJ1-2, with D perhaps TRBD1 (5 bases). The germline CDR1 and CDR2 sequences are MDHEN and SYDVKM. The CDR3 has 11 residues. Deletions cut 2 bases from V and 8 bases from J, with 6 bases between. CDR3 in amino acids: CASSLGGGYTF. CDR3 nucleotide sequence: TGTGCCAGCAGTTTAGGGGGGGGCTACACCTTC.

The chain is built from TRBV27 and TRBJ1-2; TRBD1 agrees at 7 bases. Germline-derived CDR1 and CDR2 are MNHEY and SMNVEV (reference sequence). The CDR3 is 16 amino acids. Germline trimming cut 10 bases from V and 4 bases from J; bases unmatched to any gene: 18. The chain's CDR3 is CATRLPRDRDLYGYTF. The CDR3 bases are TGTGCCACCAGACTTCCTCGGGACAGAGATCTCTATGGCTACACCTTC.

This chain links TRBV5-4 with TRBJ2-7; 9 bases line up with TRBD1. The CDR3 extends over 15 amino acids. Trimming took 4 bases from V and 6 from J; bases not matched to a gene: 11. Germline V lookup: CDR1 SGHNT, CDR2 YYREEE (reference sequence). The DNA for the CDR3 is TGTGCCAGCAGCATAACCGGGACAGGGAACGGCGAGCAGTACTTC. Protein product: CASSITGTGNGEQYF.

The chain uses TRBV30 and TRBJ2-1; tentatively, D is TRBD2 (6 bases). The CDR3 runs to 13 residues. From germline, CDR1 is GTSNPN and CDR2 SVGIG (reference sequence). The V end was cut by 2 bases, the J end by 7 bases, with 12 bases between. The CDR3 DNA reads as TGTGCCTGGAGTTCGACTAGTGCGAATGAGCAGTTCTTC. Translated, it gives CAWSSTSANEQFF. The full variable domain, completed using reference TRBV30 and TRBJ2-1, is SQTIHQWPATLVQPVGSPLSLECTVEGTSNPNLYWYRQAAGRGLQLLFYSVGIGQISSEVPQNLSASRPQDRQFILSSKKLLLSDSGFYLCAWSSTSANEQFFGPGTRLTVL.

The chain combines TRBV2 with TRBJ1-1, with D possibly being TRBD1 (6 bases). Germline values: CDR1 SNHLY, CDR2 FYNNEI. V lost 6 bases to trimming and J lost 1 base, with 15 bases between them. This CDR3 is 15 amino acids long. The CDR3 is CASSYDRRANTEAFF. CDR3 bases: TGTGCCAGCAGCTATGACAGGCGGGCGAACACTGAAGCTTTCTTT.

The V gene is TRBV29-1, the J gene TRBJ1-2, with D unclear. Germline-derived CDR1 and CDR2 are SQVTM and ANQGSEA. V lost 3 bases and J lost 3, with 5 bases in between. CDR3 size: 11 residues. This CDR3 is CSVEQDYGYTF. The CDR3 DNA follows: TGCAGCGTTGAGCAGGACTATGGCTACACCTTC.